This T cell receptor (beta chain) is from a study of T cells in tuberculosis. Study-wide results and caveats: Low-affinity CD1B-GMM tetramer-binding T cells may have been missed.

TCR-alpha and TCR-beta chains were sequenced unpaired. Produced via immunoSEQ multiplex PCR; TCRdb's table is partial and in-frame only. The repertoire holds tens of thousands of clones, about nine tenths seen once, with approximately 2% in the top ten. After thawing and overnight rest, PBMC were stained with GMM-loaded CD1B tetramer, viability dye and anti-CD3 for sorting. C32 glucose monomycolate from Rhodococcus equi was loaded onto the CD1B tetramers. Tetramer-sorted PBMC had been CD14 monocyte-depleted before freezing. Tetramer-negative cells, some 95,000 per donor, were also sorted. The germline gives CDR1 MDHEN, CDR2 SYDVKM. After removal of 7 bases from V and 9 bases from J, the junction contained 5 bases not matched to a gene. The CDR3 extends over 13 amino acids.

This chain uses TRBV28 with TRBJ1-6; 8 nucleotides agree with TRBD1. This sequence originates from an adult woman with latent tuberculosis. Sequencing was done on a sample of CD1b-GMM tetramer-negative cells sorted from PBMCs. CDR3: CASTQDRVSPLHF. The CDR3 DNA follows: TGTGCCAGCACTCAGGACAGGGTTTCACCCCTCCACTTT.